The present T cell receptor (beta chain) was sequenced within a study of blood T cells in healthy people across ages. Concerning this clonotype: Its ends do not fully match the called genes, so a read error is possible.

Germline CDR1 SGHRS, CDR2 YFSETQ. The CDR3 covers 15 residues. Then a second PCR, running roughly 7 to 11 cycles, was carried out with a sample-barcoded 5' primer and a J-beta primer mix. A template-switch adaptor containing 12 random nucleotides labeled each cDNA molecule. TCRdb reprocessed the 5' RACE reads with MiXCR, giving one entry per CDR3 protein. The table records roughly 800,000 distinct CDR3 sequences, roughly 60% of them present only once. The receptor's source is a man aged 25-45 years in good health. The source material was blood. The V and J genes are TRBV5-1 and TRBJ2-5, with D unresolved. As DNA, the CDR3 is TGCGCCTGCAGCTGGGTTAAGATTTCAAGGGAGACCCAGTACTTC. Translation gives CACSWVKISRETQYF.